This T cell receptor (beta chain) stems from a study of identical twins. Germline V CDR1 and CDR2: MNHEY, SMNVEV (reference sequence). Trimming removed 4 bases from V and 2 bases from J, with 8 bases in between. The CDR3 has 14 residues. TCRdb used MiXCR to reprocess the 5' RACE reads, holding one entry per CDR3 protein. The sample shows roughly 710,000 distinct CDR3 sequences, less than 7% of them seen only once. This clonotype was recorded a few times. Sequencing was carried out using naive T cells sorted from blood. The source is a man aged 18 to 29 in good health. The rearrangement links TRBV27 to TRBJ2-2; D not certain. This chain's CDR3 is CASSWSDNTGELFF. CDR3 sequence (DNA): TGTGCCAGCAGTTGGTCAGATAACACCGGGGAGCTGTTTTTT.